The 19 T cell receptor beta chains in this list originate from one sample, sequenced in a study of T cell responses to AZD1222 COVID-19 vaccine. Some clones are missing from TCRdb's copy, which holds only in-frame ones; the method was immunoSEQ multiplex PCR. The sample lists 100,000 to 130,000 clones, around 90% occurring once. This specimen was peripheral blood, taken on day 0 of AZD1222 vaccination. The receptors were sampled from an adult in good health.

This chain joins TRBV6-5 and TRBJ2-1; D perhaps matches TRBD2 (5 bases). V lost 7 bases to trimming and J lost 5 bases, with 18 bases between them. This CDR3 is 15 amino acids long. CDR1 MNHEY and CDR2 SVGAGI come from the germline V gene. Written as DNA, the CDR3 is TGTGCCAGCAAAAGGGTACGGGGTGGAAACAATGAGCAGTTCTTC. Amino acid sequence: CASKRVRGGNNEQFF.

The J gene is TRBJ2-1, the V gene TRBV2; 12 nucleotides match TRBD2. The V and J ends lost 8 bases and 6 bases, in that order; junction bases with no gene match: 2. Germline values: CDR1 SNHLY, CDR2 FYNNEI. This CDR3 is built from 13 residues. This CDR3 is CASGLAGTNEQFF. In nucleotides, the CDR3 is TGTGCCAGCGGACTAGCGGGGACCAATGAGCAGTTCTTC.

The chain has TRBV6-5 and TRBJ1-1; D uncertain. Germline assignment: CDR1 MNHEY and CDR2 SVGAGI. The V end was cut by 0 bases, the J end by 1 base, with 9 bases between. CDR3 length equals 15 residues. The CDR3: CASSYSGEKNTEAFF. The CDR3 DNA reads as TGTGCCAGCAGTTACTCCGGGGAAAAGAACACTGAAGCTTTCTTT.

Written as DNA, the CDR3 is TGTGCCAGCAGCGTACACAGGGTAGGGAGTCATTATGGCTACACCTTC. Protein product: CASSVHRVGSHYGYTF. The chain uses TRBV9 and TRBJ1-2; D perhaps matches TRBD1 (6 bases). Trimming took off 1 base at V and 5 bases at J, with 18 bases between the two ends. Germline CDR1 is SGDLS and CDR2 is YYNGEE. The CDR3 has 16 residues.

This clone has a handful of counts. The CDR3 region is CASSYRSVAQDTEAFF. The CDR3 DNA follows: TGTGCCAGCAGTTACAGGTCGGTAGCTCAGGACACTGAAGCTTTCTTT. The V call is TRBV6-5, the J call TRBJ1-1; unclear D gene. Trimming shortened V by 2 bases and J by 3 bases, and 16 bases separated the two germline ends. Germline-derived CDR1 and CDR2 are MNHEY and SVGAGI. The CDR3 is 16 residues long.

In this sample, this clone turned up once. The CDR3 bases are TGTGCCAGCGACTCTAGCGGGGCCCCTTACGAGCAGTACTTC. Translation gives CASDSSGAPYEQYF. This chain connects TRBV6-5 to TRBJ2-7; 9 positions agree with TRBD2. The CDR3 runs to 14 residues. Germline V gene data show CDR1 as MNHEY and CDR2 as SVGAGI. V was pared by 8 bases and J by 4 bases, with 9 bases of the junction left unmatched.

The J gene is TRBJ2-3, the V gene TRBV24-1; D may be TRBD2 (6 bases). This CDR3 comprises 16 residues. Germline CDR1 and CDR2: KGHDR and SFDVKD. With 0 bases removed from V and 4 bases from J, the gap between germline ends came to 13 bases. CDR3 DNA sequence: TGTGCCACCAGTGATTTGGGCGGGGACCTCGCAGATACGCAGTATTTT. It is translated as CATSDLGGDLADTQYF.

The CDR3 loop reads CASSLFGAGAGDTGELFF. CDR3 nucleotide sequence: TGTGCCAGCAGCTTATTTGGGGCGGGAGCAGGCGACACCGGGGAGCTGTTTTTT. The V gene is TRBV7-3, the J gene TRBJ2-2; the match to TRBD2 covers 7 bases. Germline CDR1 and CDR2: SGHTA and FQGTGA. The trim removed 2 bases at V and 3 bases at J, leaving 12 bases unmatched. The CDR3 length is 18 residues.

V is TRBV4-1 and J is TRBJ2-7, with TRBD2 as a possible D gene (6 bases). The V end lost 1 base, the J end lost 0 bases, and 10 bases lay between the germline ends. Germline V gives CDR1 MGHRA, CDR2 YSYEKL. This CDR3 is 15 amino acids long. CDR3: CASSQGGGISYEQYF. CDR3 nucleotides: TGCGCCAGCAGCCAAGGAGGAGGGATCTCCTACGAGCAGTACTTC.

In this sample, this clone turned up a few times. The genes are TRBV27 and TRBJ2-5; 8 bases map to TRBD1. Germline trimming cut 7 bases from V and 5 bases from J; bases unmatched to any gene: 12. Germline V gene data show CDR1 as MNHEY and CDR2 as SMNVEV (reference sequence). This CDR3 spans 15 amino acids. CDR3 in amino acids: CASMIYWTGHETQYF. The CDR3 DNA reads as TGTGCCAGCATGATCTACTGGACAGGGCATGAGACCCAGTACTTC.

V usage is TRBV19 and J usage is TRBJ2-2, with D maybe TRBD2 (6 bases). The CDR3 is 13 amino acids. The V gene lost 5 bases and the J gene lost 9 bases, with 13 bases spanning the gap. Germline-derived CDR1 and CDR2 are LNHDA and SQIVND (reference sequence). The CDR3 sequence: CASSPTGDRELFF. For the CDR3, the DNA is TGTGCCAGTAGTCCTACGGGGGACCGGGAGCTGTTTTTT.

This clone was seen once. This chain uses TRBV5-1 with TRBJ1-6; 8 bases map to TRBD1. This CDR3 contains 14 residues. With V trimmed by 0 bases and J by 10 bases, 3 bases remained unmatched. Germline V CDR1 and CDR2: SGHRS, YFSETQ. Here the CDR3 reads CASSLGTGLSPLHF. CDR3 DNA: TGCGCCAGCAGCTTGGGGACAGGGTTATCACCCCTCCACTTT. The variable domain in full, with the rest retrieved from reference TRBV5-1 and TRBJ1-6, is KAGVTQTPRYLIKTRGQQVTLSCSPISGHRSVSWYQQTPGQGLQFLFEYFSETQRNKGNFPGRFSGRQFSNSRSEMNVSTLELGDSALYLCASSLGTGLSPLHFGNGTRLTVT.

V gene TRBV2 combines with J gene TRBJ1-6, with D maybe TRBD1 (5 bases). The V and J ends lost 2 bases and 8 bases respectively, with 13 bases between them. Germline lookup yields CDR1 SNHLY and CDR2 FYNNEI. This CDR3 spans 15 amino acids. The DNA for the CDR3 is TGTGCCAGCAGTGAAAGGGGCTCTGGGGATTCACCCCTCCACTTT. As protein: CASSERGSGDSPLHF. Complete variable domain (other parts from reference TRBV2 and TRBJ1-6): EPEVTQTPSHQVTQMGQEVILRCVPISNHLYFYWYRQILGQKVEFLVSFYNNEISEKSEIFDDQFSVERPDGSNFTLKIRSTKLEDSAMYFCASSERGSGDSPLHFGNGTRLTVT.

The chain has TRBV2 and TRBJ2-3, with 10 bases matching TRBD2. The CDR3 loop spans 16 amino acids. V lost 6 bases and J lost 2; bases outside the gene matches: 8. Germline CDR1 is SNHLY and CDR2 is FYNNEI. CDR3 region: CASRATSGAVTDTQYF. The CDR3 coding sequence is TGTGCCAGCAGAGCCACTAGCGGGGCTGTCACAGATACGCAGTATTTT.

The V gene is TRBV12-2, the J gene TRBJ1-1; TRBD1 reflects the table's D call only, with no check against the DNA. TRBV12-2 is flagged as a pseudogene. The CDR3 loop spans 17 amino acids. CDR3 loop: CASTAGTGVPLGTEAFF. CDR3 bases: TGTGCAAGTACCGCCGGGACAGGGGTCCCACTGGGCACTGAAGCTTTCTTT.

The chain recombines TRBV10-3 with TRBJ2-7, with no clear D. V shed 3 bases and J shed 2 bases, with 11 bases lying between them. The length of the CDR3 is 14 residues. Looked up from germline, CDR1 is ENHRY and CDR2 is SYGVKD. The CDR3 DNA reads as TGTGCCATCAGTGATTCACGGACCGCCTACGAGCAGTACTTC. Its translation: CAISDSRTAYEQYF.

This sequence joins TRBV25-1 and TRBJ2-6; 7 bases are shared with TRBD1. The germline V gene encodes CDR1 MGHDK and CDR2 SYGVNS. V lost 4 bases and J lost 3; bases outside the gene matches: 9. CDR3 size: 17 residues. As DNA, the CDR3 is TGTGCCAGCAGTGTGAGACAGGGTAGGGGTGGGGCCAACGTCCTGACTTTC. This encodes CASSVRQGRGGANVLTF.

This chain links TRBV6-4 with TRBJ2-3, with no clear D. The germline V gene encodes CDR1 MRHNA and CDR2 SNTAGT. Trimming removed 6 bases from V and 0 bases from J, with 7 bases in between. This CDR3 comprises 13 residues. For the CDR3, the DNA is TGTGCCAGCAGCCTGACTAGCACAGATACGCAGTATTTT. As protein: CASSLTSTDTQYF.

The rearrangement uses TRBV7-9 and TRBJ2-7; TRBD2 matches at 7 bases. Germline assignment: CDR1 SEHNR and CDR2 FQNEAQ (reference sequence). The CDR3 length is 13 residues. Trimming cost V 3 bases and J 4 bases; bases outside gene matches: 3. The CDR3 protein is CASSFPGGYEQYF. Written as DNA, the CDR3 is TGTGCCAGCAGCTTTCCGGGGGGTTACGAGCAGTACTTC.